This T cell receptor beta chain came from a study of cytomegalovirus exposure and HLA in healthy donors. Broader study findings: Rarity characterized most TCR sequences, yet some public TCRs appeared in many donors.

Primers: 60 Vbeta forward and 13 Jbeta reverse. Data came from immunoSEQ multiplex PCR; TCRdb stores just in-frame clones and leaves some out. In the table there are roughly 190,000 clones, over 80% of which are singletons. Concerning this clone: Its antigen is not identified.

The V gene end was trimmed by 0 bases and the J gene end by 8 bases; junction bases not matched to a gene: 12. CDR3 length equals 16 residues. Germline CDR1 SGDLS, CDR2 YYNGEE. This chain uses TRBV9 with TRBJ1-2; 8 positions match TRBD1. Sequenced material: PBMCs. This sequence originates from a woman in her fifties or sixties in good health and CMV-seropositive. Here the CDR3 reads CASSVGTGLELRGYTF. CDR3 nucleotide sequence: TGTGCCAGCAGCGTAGGGACAGGGCTCGAGTTGCGGGGCTACACCTTC.